These 17 T cell receptor beta chains originate from one sample sequenced in a study of technical replicates of blood from a few donors. TCRdb's table, derived via immunoSEQ multiplex PCR, lists solely in-frame clones and lacks some. The table lists about 62,000 clones, 80% to 90% of them singletons, with roughly 5.2% in the top ten. What was sequenced was PBMCs. The receptors come from a human donor in good health. Some clones in this sample may be carry-over from other donors' samples.

A few counts support this clone. This sequence joins TRBV5-1 and TRBJ2-7; no clear D gene. V lost 0 bases to trimming and J lost 6 bases, with 10 bases between them. Looked up from germline, CDR1 is SGHRS and CDR2 is YFSETQ. The CDR3 covers 13 residues. CDR3 protein: CASSLAGYGEQYF. DNA of the CDR3: TGCGCCAGCAGCTTGGCAGGCTACGGCGAGCAGTACTTC.

CDR3 coding DNA: TGTGCCAGCAGCTCGAATCAACAGGGGACAGCTTTCTTT. This translates into CASSSNQQGTAFF. The chain carries TRBV7-9 and TRBJ1-1; 7 positions match TRBD1. The junction had 9 bases not matched to a gene; V was cut back by 4 bases and J by 10 bases. Germline V lookup: CDR1 SEHNR, CDR2 FQNEAQ (reference sequence). The length of the CDR3 is 13 residues.

This clone was seen more than once but under ten times. The gene calls are TRBV27 and TRBJ1-6; 7 nucleotides align to TRBD1. Germline V CDR1 and CDR2: MNHEY, SMNVEV (reference sequence). This CDR3 contains 14 residues. V trimming: 10 bases; J trimming: 2 bases; junction bases outside the gene matches: 5. The CDR3, as DNA: TGTGCCACCCGACAGGGCCCCTATAATTCACCCCTCCACTTT. This translates into CATRQGPYNSPLHF.

J is TRBJ2-7 and V is TRBV30, with TRBD2 identical over 11 bases. This CDR3 region has 12 residues. CDR1 is GTSNPN and CDR2 is SVGIG in the germline V gene (reference sequence). V was clipped by 8 bases and J by 2 bases; unmatched bases: 2. In DNA, the CDR3 is TGTGCCGGGACTAGCGGAGCCTACGAGCAGTACTTC. Translating gives CAGTSGAYEQYF.

This clone was picked up one time. The gene calls are TRBV6-1 and TRBJ1-2; 7 nucleotides align to TRBD1. This CDR3 contains 14 residues. The germline V gene has CDR1 MNHNS and CDR2 SASEGT. V gave up 3 bases and J gave up 2 bases; unmatched junction bases: 3. The CDR3: CASSDMTGNYGYTF. The CDR3 DNA reads as TGTGCCAGCAGTGACATGACAGGGAACTATGGCTACACCTTC.

The V call is TRBV21-1, the J call TRBJ2-1; no check of the table's D call, TRBD2, against the DNA was made. TRBV21-1 represents a pseudogene. This CDR3 spans 19 amino acids. CDR3 nucleotide sequence: TGTGCCAGCAGCAACGCCTGGGGGGCGGGAGGCCGACTTAACAATGAGCAGTTCTTC. Its protein is CASSNAWGAGGRLNNEQFF.

V is TRBV29-1 and J is TRBJ2-7; the match to TRBD2 covers 11 bases. The germline V gene has CDR1 SQVTM and CDR2 ANQGSEA. After removal of 4 bases from V and 3 bases from J, the junction contained 5 bases not matched to a gene. The length of the CDR3 is 14 residues. The CDR3 DNA reads TGCAGCGTTGGGGTAGCGGGAGGGCACTACGAGCAGTACTTC. Translated: CSVGVAGGHYEQYF.

This chain links TRBV5-1 with TRBJ1-6; D uncertain. Germline V lookup: CDR1 SGHRS, CDR2 YFSETQ. CDR3 size: 16 residues. The V end was cut by 4 bases, the J end by 10 bases, with 21 bases between. CDR3 sequence reads: CASSREDGPRGSPLHF. For the CDR3, the DNA is TGCGCCAGCAGCCGGGAAGATGGGCCCCGTGGATCACCCCTCCACTTT.

The rearrangement joins TRBV25-1 to TRBJ2-3; TRBD2 aligns across 11 bases. Germline CDR1 is MGHDK and CDR2 is SYGVNS. The V and J ends lost 3 bases and 2 bases, in that order; junction bases with no gene match: 1. This CDR3 has 15 residues. CDR3: CASSETSGATDTQYF. CDR3 in DNA: TGTGCCAGCAGTGAGACTAGCGGGGCCACAGATACGCAGTATTTT.

The chain uses TRBV30 and TRBJ2-5; TRBD1 matches at 9 bases. This CDR3 is 16 amino acids long. Germline V gives CDR1 GTSNPN, CDR2 SVGIG (reference sequence). V lost 1 base and J lost 3; bases outside the gene matches: 9. The CDR3 bases are TGTGCCTGGAGTGCCGAGGGACAGGGAAGAAAAGAGACCCAGTACTTC. Protein: CAWSAEGQGRKETQYF. Drawing the rest from reference TRBV30 and TRBJ2-5, the complete variable domain is SQTIHQWPATLVQPVGSPLSLECTVEGTSNPNLYWYRQAAGRGLQLLFYSVGIGQISSEVPQNLSASRPQDRQFILSSKKLLLSDSGFYLCAWSAEGQGRKETQYFGPGTRLLVL.

V gene TRBV30 combines with J gene TRBJ1-3, with 8 bases that match TRBD1. Germline V gives CDR1 GTSNPN, CDR2 SVGIG (reference sequence). CDR3 length: 12 amino acids. Losses at the gene ends were 5 bases for V and 6 bases for J; bases not matched to a gene: 3. This CDR3 is CAWGQGINTIYF. CDR3 coding DNA: TGTGCCTGGGGACAGGGAATAAACACCATATATTTT.

The V gene is TRBV7-9, the J gene TRBJ2-1, with 9 bases fitting TRBD2. This CDR3 is built from 16 residues. CDR1 SEHNR and CDR2 FQNEAQ come from the germline V gene (reference sequence). V was pared by 1 base and J by 5 bases, with 6 bases of the junction left unmatched. CDR3 residues: CASSLGGAGGNNEQFF. DNA for the CDR3: TGTGCCAGCAGCTTAGGAGGTGCGGGGGGGAACAATGAGCAGTTCTTC. The variable domain in full, completed from reference TRBV7-9 and TRBJ2-1, reads DTGVSQNPRHKITKRGQNVTFRCDPISEHNRLYWYRQTLGQGPEFLTYFQNEAQLEKSRLLSDRFSAERPKGSFSTLEIQRTEQGDSAMYLCASSLGGAGGNNEQFFGPGTRLTVL.

The chain joins TRBV11-2 to TRBJ2-5, with a weak D call TRBD2 (6 bases). The length of the CDR3 is 16 residues. Trimming stripped 5 bases from V and 1 base from J, with 17 bases between. Germline-derived CDR1 and CDR2 are SGHAT and FQNNGV. CDR3 in amino acids: CASSVVAGTIQETQYF. In DNA, the CDR3 is TGTGCCAGCAGCGTAGTTGCGGGGACCATCCAAGAGACCCAGTACTTC.

This chain links TRBV2 with TRBJ2-1, with TRBD2 matching 8 bases. CDR3 length: 12 amino acids. The germline gives CDR1 SNHLY, CDR2 FYNNEI. V was pared by 6 bases and J by 9 bases, with 4 bases of the junction left unmatched. The CDR3 DNA is TGTGCCAGCAGGCCGGGAGGGGGTGAGCAGTTCTTC. The encoded protein is CASRPGGGEQFF.

This sequence joins TRBV9 and TRBJ1-2; possibly TRBD1 for D (5 bases). This CDR3 spans 11 amino acids. The germline gives CDR1 SGDLS, CDR2 YYNGEE. Trimming pared 3 bases from V and 8 bases from J, leaving 8 bases between. This CDR3 reads CASSAPGGYTF. The CDR3 nucleotides read TGTGCCAGCAGCGCACCAGGGGGCTACACCTTC.

This rearrangement joins TRBV9 to TRBJ1-2; D is ambiguous. Per the germline V gene, CDR1 is SGDLS and CDR2 is YYNGEE. The CDR3 loop spans 12 amino acids. Trimming pared 3 bases from V and 7 bases from J, leaving 10 bases between. The CDR3 sequence: CASSGGLGGYTF. Here the CDR3 DNA reads TGTGCCAGCAGCGGAGGGTTGGGTGGCTACACCTTC.

The chain recombines TRBV7-8 with TRBJ1-4, with a possible D match to TRBD1 (6 bases). V was clipped by 5 bases and J by 8 bases, with 18 bases between them. The CDR3 length is 15 residues. From germline, CDR1 is SGHVS and CDR2 FQNEAQ. As DNA, the CDR3 is TGTGCCAGCAGCCCGAATAGGAAGGGGGACGAAAAACTGTTTTTT. It encodes CASSPNRKGDEKLFF.